Shown below are 14 T cell receptor beta chains from a single sample sequenced in a study of T cell repertoires in cytomegalovirus infection. Using its own MiXCR run on the reads, TCRdb lists one record per CDR3 protein. The sample holds roughly 600,000 distinct CDR3 sequences, approximately 24% seen once. Specimen: CD8+ T cells from PBMCs. Receptors were obtained from a human donor in good health (CMV status not recorded). Some clones in this sample may be carry-over from other donors' samples.

The chain links TRBV6-1 to TRBJ1-1; D may be TRBD1 (6 bases). The CDR3 covers 15 residues. V shed 3 bases and J shed 4 bases, with 15 bases lying between them. Germline assignment: CDR1 MNHNS and CDR2 SASEGT. The CDR3 DNA reads TGTGCCAGCAGTGACGGACAGATCATCTTCACTGAAGCTTTCTTT. Protein: CASSDGQIIFTEAFF.

The table lists this clonotype with a few counts. The CDR3 protein is CASSYDRNTGELFF. DNA for the CDR3: TGTGCCAGCAGCTACGACAGGAACACCGGGGAGCTGTTTTTT. The genes are TRBV7-9 and TRBJ2-2; possibly TRBD1 for D (5 bases). V gave up 4 bases and J gave up 1 base, with 7 bases separating them. The CDR3 totals 14 residues. Germline V gives CDR1 SEHNR, CDR2 FQNEAQ (reference sequence).

This clonotype turned up a few times. This rearrangement joins TRBV28 to TRBJ2-7; 7 positions match TRBD1. CDR1 and CDR2 (germline): MDHEN, SYDVKM. This CDR3 region has 16 residues. Trimming took 4 bases from V and 3 from J; bases not matched to a gene: 12. The CDR3 DNA sequence: TGTGCCAGCAGTTCTCTCCTGACAGGGATACTCTACGAGCAGTACGTC. This gives the protein CASSSLLTGILYEQYV.

The chain recombines TRBV5-1 with TRBJ1-1; D is uncertain. This CDR3 has 14 amino acids. In germline, CDR1 is SGHRS, CDR2 YFSETQ. V was cut by 1 base and J by 0 bases, with 7 bases left in between. The CDR3 sequence: CASSLIGLNTEAFF. CDR3 DNA sequence: TGCGCCAGCAGCTTGATAGGGTTGAACACTGAAGCTTTCTTT. The full variable domain, in which reference TRBV5-1 and TRBJ1-1 provide the parts outside the CDR3, is KAGVTQTPRYLIKTRGQQVTLSCSPISGHRSVSWYQQTPGQGLQFLFEYFSETQRNKGNFPGRFSGRQFSNSRSEMNVSTLELGDSALYLCASSLIGLNTEAFFGQGTRLTVV.

This chain connects TRBV7-9 to TRBJ2-3; D may be TRBD1 (6 bases). V was shortened by 7 bases and J by 1 base, with 12 bases between the two germline ends. The CDR3 contains 14 residues. The germline gives CDR1 SEHNR, CDR2 FQNEAQ (reference sequence). The CDR3, as DNA: TGTGCCAGCAAAGGGGGTGGGGGCACAGATACGCAGTATTTT. Its translation is CASKGGGGTDTQYF.

This clonotype was observed a few times. The chain recombines TRBV28 with TRBJ2-1, with D perhaps matching TRBD1 or TRBD2 (7 bases each). This CDR3 is 15 amino acids long. From germline, CDR1 is MDHEN and CDR2 SYDVKM. Trimming cost V 10 bases and J 0 bases, with 16 bases left between them. Here the CDR3 DNA reads TGTGCCACGATCAGGGGGGGAAACTCCTACAATGAGCAGTTCTTC. Amino acids: CATIRGGNSYNEQFF.

The table lists this clonotype with a few counts. This sequence joins TRBV6-5 and TRBJ2-7; D might be TRBD1 (5 bases). This CDR3 is 15 amino acids long. Germline V gene lookup returns CDR1 MNHEY and CDR2 SVGAGI. The ends were cut back, 0 bases at V and 5 bases at J, with 14 bases in the middle. This CDR3 is CASSYSAGPKDEQYV. In DNA, the CDR3 is TGTGCCAGCAGTTACTCGGCAGGGCCCAAAGACGAGCAGTACGTC.

With respect to this clonotype: At one boundary the junction diverges from the germline segment, which might be a read error. V gene TRBV5-5 combines with J gene TRBJ1-1; D is possibly TRBD1 (5 bases). Germline CDR1 SGHKS, CDR2 YYEKEE (reference sequence). The CDR3 is 13 residues long. The CDR3 DNA is TGTGCCAACAGCCGGACACTGAAGGCTGAAGCTTTCTTT. It codes for CANSRTLKAEAFF.

The rearrangement links TRBV20-1 to TRBJ2-7, with 8 bases lining up with TRBD2. Germline CDR1 DFQATT, CDR2 SNEGSKA (reference sequence). The junction had 4 bases not matched to a gene; V was cut back by 3 bases and J by 0 bases. The length of the CDR3 is 14 residues. CDR3 sequence reads: CSASERGSSYEQYV. The CDR3 DNA is TGCAGTGCTAGTGAGCGGGGGAGCTCCTACGAGCAGTACGTC.

This rearrangement joins TRBV19 to TRBJ1-1; possibly TRBD1 for D (6 bases). This CDR3 region has 14 residues. Trimming pared 3 bases from V and 1 base from J, leaving 9 bases between. CDR1 is LNHDA and CDR2 is SQIVND in the germline V gene (reference sequence). The CDR3 loop is CASSIRDKNTEAFF. The CDR3 nucleotides read TGTGCCAGTAGTATCCGGGACAAGAACACTGAAGCTTTCTTT.

This clonotype showed up just a few times. V is TRBV7-9 and J is TRBJ2-2; TRBD1 is a possible D gene (5 bases). The CDR3 extends over 13 amino acids. The germline V gene encodes CDR1 SEHNR and CDR2 FQNEAQ (reference sequence). The V end lost 6 bases, the J end lost 4 bases, and 9 bases lay between the germline ends. In DNA form, the CDR3 reads TGTGCCAGCAGTGGGGCGTCCACCGGGGAGCTGTTTTTT. It specifies CASSGASTGELFF.

The chain links TRBV5-6 to TRBJ2-1; 10 bases map to TRBD1. The CDR3 totals 13 residues. Germline-derived CDR1 and CDR2 are SGHDT and YYEEEE. V shed 0 bases and J 10 bases; nucleotides not matched to a gene: 1. CDR3 DNA: TGTGCCAGCAGCTTGGGACAGGGGGCAGAGCAGTTCTTC. Residues: CASSLGQGAEQFF.

This clonotype showed up just a few times. The chain has TRBV6-2 or TRBV6-3 and TRBJ2-1; D is ambiguous. The length of the CDR3 is 15 residues. Germline CDR1 is MNHEY and CDR2 is SVGEGT. The V end was cut by 2 bases, the J end by 0 bases, with 8 bases between. Here the CDR3 DNA reads TGTGCCAGCAGTTACCGAGCCGACTCCTACAATGAGCAGTTCTTC. Amino acids: CASSYRADSYNEQFF.

This sequence joins TRBV20-1 and TRBJ1-6, with 7 positions matching TRBD1. J was trimmed by 5 bases and V by 6 bases; bases with no gene match: 7. The germline V gene encodes CDR1 DFQATT and CDR2 SNEGSKA (reference sequence). The CDR3 is made up of 14 amino acids. Here the CDR3 DNA reads TGCAGTGCCACCGGACAGGACCATAATTCACCCCTCCACTTT. Translated, it gives CSATGQDHNSPLHF.